Listed below are T cell receptor beta chains from one sample, sequenced in a study of T cell repertoires in cytomegalovirus infection. TCRdb analysed the reads with MiXCR anew, one entry per CDR3 protein. The table lists roughly 600,000 distinct CDR3 sequences, roughly 26% of them singletons, with approximately 8.2% in the top ten. The specimen sequenced was CD8+ T cells from PBMCs. These receptors all stem from a human donor in good health (CMV status not recorded). Some clones in this sample may be carry-over from other donors' samples. The CDR3 runs from the conserved cysteine through the conserved F or W. The order of the fields is J gene, clone size, D gene, V gene, CDR3 DNA, CDR3 protein. The D gene is left open where the match is weak. Clone size is not always given. Where it is, it says once, few, many or a class for expanded clones.

TRBJ2-2,.,.,TRBV13,TGTGCCAGCAGCCCATTTGACCAGAACACCGGGGAGCTGTTTTTT,CASSPFDQNTGELFF
TRBJ2-5,.,TRBD2,TRBV5-6,TGTGCCAGCAGCTTGTACGACGGGGGGGCCTATGAGACCCAGTACTTC,CASSLYDGGAYETQYF
TRBJ2-2,once,.,TRBV14,TGTGCCAGCAGCCGAAGGATGACGGGGACCGGGGAGCTGTTTTTT,CASSRRMTGTGELFF
TRBJ2-2,.,.,TRBV29-1,TGCAGCGTTGGGGCCGGGAACACCGGGGAGCTGTTTTTT,CSVGAGNTGELFF
TRBJ1-4,many,.,TRBV6-5,TGTGCCACCCAGGGAACAACTAATGAAAAACTGTTTTTT,CATQGTTNEKLFF
TRBJ2-1,few,.,TRBV4-3,TGCGCCAGCAGCCAAGATGAGGTTGCGGGTTTCTCCTACAATGAGCAGTTCTTC,CASSQDEVAGFSYNEQFF
TRBJ2-7,many,.,TRBV7-8,TGTGCCAGCAGCCCCAAGGGGAACGAGCAGTACTTC,CASSPKGNEQYF
TRBJ2-1,.,TRBD2,TRBV9,TGTGCCAGCAGCGACGCCAGCGGGGGCGCTTACAATGAGCAGTTCTTC,CASSDASGGAYNEQFF
TRBJ1-1,many,TRBD1,TRBV7-2,TGTGCCAGCAGCTTACGGGACAGGGGGTTCATGAACACTGAAGCTTTCTTT,CASSLRDRGFMNTEAFF
TRBJ2-7,.,.,TRBV5-6,TGTGTCAGCAGCTTACAGGGAATCTACGAGCAGTACTTC,CVSSLQGIYEQYF
TRBJ1-2,.,.,TRBV4-1,TGCGCCAGCAACCAAGTCGGAGGGGACGGCTACACCTTC,CASNQVGGDGYTF
TRBJ2-2,.,.,TRBV7-9,TGTGCCAGCAGCTTAAACTACAGGGTGGAGGACACCGGGGAGCTGTTTTTT,CASSLNYRVEDTGELFF
TRBJ1-5,.,.,TRBV20-1,TGCAGTGCTAGAGACCGGGGGTCGGTCGGGAGCAATCAGCCCCAGCATTTT,CSARDRGSVGSNQPQHF
TRBJ2-1,.,.,TRBV20-1,TGCAGTGCCGGGACTGGCTTTGAGCAGTTCTTC,CSAGTGFEQFF
TRBJ2-3,many,.,TRBV7-3,TGTGCCAGCAGCAAAATCAGGCGGGGGCAGGCAGATACGCAGTATTTT,CASSKIRRGQADTQYF
TRBJ2-5,.,.,TRBV4-3,TGCGCCAGCAGCCAAGATCCAGGACAAGAGACCCAGTACTTC,CASSQDPGQETQYF
TRBJ2-2,.,TRBD2,TRBV6-5,TGTGCTAGCAGTTACTTGGAGCGGGGGCCTACCGGGGAGCTGTTTTTT,CASSYLERGPTGELFF
TRBJ2-1,few,.,TRBV6-2/TRBV6-3,TGTGCCAGCAGTTCTCCAACAGGGTTTAGCTCCTACAATGAGCAGTTCTTC,CASSSPTGFSSYNEQFF
TRBJ1-1,once,TRBD1,TRBV29-1,TGCAGCGTTGAAGGCAACAGGGGGGACACTGAAGCTTTCTTT,CSVEGNRGDTEAFF
TRBJ2-3,.,.,TRBV7-6,TGTGCCAGCAGCAAAGGCGGGGCCGGAACCGAGATAGATACGCAGTATTTT,CASSKGGAGTEIDTQYF
TRBJ2-3,few,TRBD1,TRBV6-2/TRBV6-3,TGTGCCAGCAGTTGGGGACAGAAGACAGATACGCAGTATTTT,CASSWGQKTDTQYF
TRBJ2-2,.,.,TRBV29-1,TGCAGCGTTGAATGGAGGTCCGGGGAGCTGTTTTTT,CSVEWRSGELFF
TRBJ1-5,few,.,TRBV20-1,TGCAGTGCTAGAGCAGCTTATAGCAATCAGCCCCAGCATTTT,CSARAAYSNQPQHF
TRBJ2-2,many,TRBD1,TRBV7-2,TGTGCCAGCAGCTTAGAGGGGACAGAGAACACCGGGGAGCTGTTTTTT,CASSLEGTENTGELFF
TRBJ2-2,many,.,TRBV6-5,TGTGCCAGCAGTTACTGGCTAGCGAACACCGGGGAGCTGTTTTTT,CASSYWLANTGELFF
TRBJ2-5,.,TRBD2,TRBV9,TGTGCCAGCAGCTCGGGACTAGCGGGGCTCCAAGAGACCCAGTACTTC,CASSSGLAGLQETQYF
TRBJ2-3,.,.,TRBV28,TGTGCCAGCAGTTTTGATTCTGGTACAGATACGCAGTATTTT,CASSFDSGTDTQYF
TRBJ1-5,many,.,TRBV6-5,TGTGCCAGCAGTAGGGACCGAGACAATCAGCCCCAGCATTTT,CASSRDRDNQPQHF
TRBJ2-1,many,.,TRBV7-8,TGTGCCAGCAGCTCCGACCAGCGGGTGTACAATGAGCAGTTCTTC,CASSSDQRVYNEQFF
TRBJ1-3,.,TRBD1,TRBV5-5,TGTGCCAGCAGCTCCGCGACAGGGCTTTACTCTGGAAACACCATATATTTT,CASSSATGLYSGNTIYF
TRBJ2-1,.,.,TRBV20-1,TGCAGTGCTAGAGATATTGCGGGGGCGTACAATGAGCAGTTCTTC,CSARDIAGAYNEQFF
TRBJ1-1,few,.,TRBV28,TGTGCCAGCAGTTTTTTTGAAGAAAACACTGAAGCTTTCTTT,CASSFFEENTEAFF
TRBJ1-1,.,.,TRBV29-1,TGCAGCGTTGATCACCTGGGGGGTGGGGCCCCGAACACTGAAGCTTTCTTT,CSVDHLGGGAPNTEAFF
TRBJ1-2,.,.,TRBV20-1,TGCAGTGCTTATACGCCGACGGCGTATGGCTACACCTTC,CSAYTPTAYGYTF
TRBJ2-3,.,.,TRBV12-3/TRBV12-4,TGTGCCAACAGTTCGGGACGGTATCGCACAGATACGCAGTATTTT,CANSSGRYRTDTQYF
TRBJ2-3,.,TRBD2,TRBV12-3/TRBV12-4,TGTGCCAGCAGTCGACCGGGACTAGTGAATACGCAGTATTTT,CASSRPGLVNTQYF
TRBJ2-1,.,.,TRBV6-2/TRBV6-3,TGTGCCAGCAGTCAATATTATAACAATGGGCAGTTCTTC,CASSQYYNNGQFF